Sequencing of this TCR beta chain was carried out in a study of PD-L1 blockade in urothelial cancer. Trimming pared 1 base from V and 5 bases from J, leaving 15 bases between. CDR1 and CDR2 (germline): LNHDA, SQIVND (reference sequence). The CDR3 sequence is 15 residues long. The assay was immunoSEQ multiplex PCR, and TCRdb's table has in-frame clones only and misses some. The table shows roughly 2,300 clones, with approximately 35% occurring only once. Within the sample, this clone is large. This sequence joins TRBV19 and TRBJ2-7; tentative D call: TRBD1 (6 bases). This sequence originates from a man in his 60s with urothelial cancer. Sequencing used tumor tissue, obtained before atezolizumab (anti-PD-L1) treatment. As DNA, the CDR3 is TGTGCCAGTAGTATAGGGAACAGGGTTCTCGACGAGCAGTACTTC. Its translation is CASSIGNRVLDEQYF.